The clone carrying this T cell receptor beta chain showed up just once. Clones were read by immunoSEQ multiplex PCR, and TCRdb kept only the in-frame ones, dropping some. The sample has about 2,800 clones; around 79% are singletons. The sample originates from a study of high-grade serous ovarian cancer treatment subgroups. Tumor tissue was taken before any definitive surgery or chemotherapy was given. V was pared by 4 bases and J by 1 base, with 17 bases between. The germline gives CDR1 MNHNS, CDR2 SASEGT. The CDR3 sequence is 16 residues long. The TCR comes from a human donor with high-grade serous ovarian cancer. The sequencing sample was made of tumor tissue. This rearrangement joins TRBV6-1 to TRBJ2-7, with TRBD2 as a possible D gene (5 bases). The CDR3 DNA is TGTGCCAGCAGTGCCACGGGGTACGACCCATCCTACGAGCAGTACTTC. Its protein product is CASSATGYDPSYEQYF.